The present TCR beta chain was sequenced within a study of shared T cell receptors in the human thymus. TCRdb keeps only in-frame clones here, not all; method: immunoSEQ multiplex PCR. The sample holds about 710,000 clones; around 87% are singletons and the top ten take roughly 0.0089%. V was clipped by 0 bases and J by 9 bases; unmatched bases: 10. This CDR3 has 18 amino acids. Germline CDR1 and CDR2: SGHRS and YFSETQ. These data were likewise used in another study, on human thymus T cells.

This clonotype originated in a boy under two years old with a congenital heart defect. The chain couples TRBV5-1 to TRBJ2-1; the match to TRBD2 covers 15 bases. What was sequenced was thymocytes. The CDR3 nucleotides read TGCGCCAGCAGCTTGGCCCATTGGGGACTAGCGGGGGGAGGTGAGCAGTTCTTC. It is translated as CASSLAHWGLAGGGEQFF.